The present T cell receptor beta chain was sequenced within a study of STAT5B mutations in CD4+ large granular lymphocyte leukemia. Repertoires were generated with immunoSEQ multiplex PCR, while TCRdb's copy carries only in-frame clones and drops some. The table lists some 28,000 clones, 70% to 75% of them singletons. Germline-derived CDR1 and CDR2 are MNHEY and SVGAGI. This CDR3 is 14 amino acids long. J lost 5 bases, V lost 6 bases, and 10 bases had no gene match. The sequencing input was CD4+ T cells from blood buffy coats. J is TRBJ2-7 and V is TRBV6-5; 7 positions agree with TRBD2. The sequence derives from a human donor in good health. The CDR3 nucleotides are TGTGCCAGCAGGGCTAGCGGAAAACGGAACGAGCAGTACTTC. This gives the protein CASRASGKRNEQYF.